The following is a T cell receptor beta chain sequence with its context. The CDR3 spans 12 residues. Germline loops: CDR1 MNHEY, CDR2 SVGAGI. The V end was cut by 6 bases, the J end by 3 bases, with 9 bases between. The sample comes from a study of blood T cell repertoires in COVID-19. Turning to the study itself: Acute and convalescent COVID-19 specimens originated in the United States, Italy and Spain.

In the authors' workflow: For nucleated cells, counts were estimated from reference gene primer amplification. This table comes from immunoSEQ multiplex PCR, and its TCRdb copy is limited to in-frame clones, with some not included. V and J calls and clone size are those listed in that table; D and trimming were worked out from the DNA. The sample has 200,000 to 300,000 clones, around 90% seen once. The TCR comes from a man aged 55 to 70 who had recovered from COVID-19. The rearrangement joins TRBV6-5 to TRBJ2-7, with a tentative D call TRBD1 (5 bases). Sequencing used peripheral blood. CDR3 in amino acids: CASSDSYYEQYF. DNA of the CDR3: TGTGCCAGCAGCGACAGTTACTACGAGCAGTACTTC.